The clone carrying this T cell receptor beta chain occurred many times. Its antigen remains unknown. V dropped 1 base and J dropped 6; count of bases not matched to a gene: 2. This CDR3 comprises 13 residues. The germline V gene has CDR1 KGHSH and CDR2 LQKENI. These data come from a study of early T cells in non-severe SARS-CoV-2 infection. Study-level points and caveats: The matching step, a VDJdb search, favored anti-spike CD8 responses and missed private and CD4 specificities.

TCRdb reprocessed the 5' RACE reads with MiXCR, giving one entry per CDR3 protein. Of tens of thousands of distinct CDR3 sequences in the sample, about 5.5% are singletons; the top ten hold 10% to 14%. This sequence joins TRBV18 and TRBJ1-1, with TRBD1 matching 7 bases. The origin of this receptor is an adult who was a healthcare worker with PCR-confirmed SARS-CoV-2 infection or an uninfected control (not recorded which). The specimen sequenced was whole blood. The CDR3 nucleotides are TGTGCCAGCTCACCACAGGGGGCGTCTGAAGCTTTCTTT. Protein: CASSPQGASEAFF.